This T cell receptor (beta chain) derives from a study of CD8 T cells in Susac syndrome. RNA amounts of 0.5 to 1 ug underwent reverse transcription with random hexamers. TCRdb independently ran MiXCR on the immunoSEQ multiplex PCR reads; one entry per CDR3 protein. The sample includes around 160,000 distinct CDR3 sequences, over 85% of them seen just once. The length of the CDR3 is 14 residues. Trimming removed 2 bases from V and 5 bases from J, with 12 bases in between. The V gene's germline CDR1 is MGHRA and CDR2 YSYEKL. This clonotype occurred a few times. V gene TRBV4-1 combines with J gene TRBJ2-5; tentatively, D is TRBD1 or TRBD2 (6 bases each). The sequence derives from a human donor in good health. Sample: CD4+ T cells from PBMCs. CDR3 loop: CASSQMGGRETQYF. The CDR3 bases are TGCGCCAGCAGCCAAATGGGGGGCAGGGAGACCCAGTACTTC.